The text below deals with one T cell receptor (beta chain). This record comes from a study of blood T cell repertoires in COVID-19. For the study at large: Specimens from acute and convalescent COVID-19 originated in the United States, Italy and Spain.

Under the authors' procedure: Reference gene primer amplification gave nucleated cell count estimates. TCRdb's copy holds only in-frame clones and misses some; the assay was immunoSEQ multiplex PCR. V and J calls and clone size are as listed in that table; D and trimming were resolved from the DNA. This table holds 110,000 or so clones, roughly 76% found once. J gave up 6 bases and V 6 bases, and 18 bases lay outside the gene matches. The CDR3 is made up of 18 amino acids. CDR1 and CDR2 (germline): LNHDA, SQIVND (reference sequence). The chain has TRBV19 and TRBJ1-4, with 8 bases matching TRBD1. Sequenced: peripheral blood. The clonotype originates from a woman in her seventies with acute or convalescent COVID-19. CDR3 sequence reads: CASRPQGAGFVVDEKLFF. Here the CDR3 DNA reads TGTGCCAGTAGACCTCAGGGGGCAGGATTCGTAGTTGATGAAAAACTGTTTTTT.